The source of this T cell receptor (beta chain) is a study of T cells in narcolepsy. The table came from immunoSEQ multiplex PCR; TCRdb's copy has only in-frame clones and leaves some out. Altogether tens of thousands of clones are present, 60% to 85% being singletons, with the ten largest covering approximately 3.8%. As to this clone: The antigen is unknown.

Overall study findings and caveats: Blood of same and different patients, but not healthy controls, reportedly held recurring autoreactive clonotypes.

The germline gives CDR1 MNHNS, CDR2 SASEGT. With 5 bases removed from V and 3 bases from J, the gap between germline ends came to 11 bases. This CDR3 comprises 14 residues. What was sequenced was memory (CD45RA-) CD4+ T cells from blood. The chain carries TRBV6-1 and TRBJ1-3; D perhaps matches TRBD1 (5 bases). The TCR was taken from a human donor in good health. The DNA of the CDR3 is TGTGCCAGCAGTTGGGGGGTAGGTGGAAACACCATATATTTT. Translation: CASSWGVGGNTIYF.